This T cell receptor beta chain was captured by sequencing in a study of cytomegalovirus exposure and HLA in healthy donors. Overall study results and limits: In a later analysis, a missense DCLRE1C variant was linked to TCR beta V- and J-gene trimming. Apart from CMV serostatus, no immune exposure information was available. In a later analysis, TCR association rates varied by HLA locus: DRB1 most, HLA-C fewest. Indistinguishable V segments, including TRBV6-2 and TRBV6-3, were excluded.

To note about this clone: Its target is not known.

Germline values: CDR1 LGHNT, CDR2 FRNRAP. V was cut by 5 bases and J by 8 bases, with 15 bases left in between. The CDR3 is made up of 13 amino acids. The PCR made use of 60 Vbeta and 13 Jbeta primers. Here immunoSEQ multiplex PCR was the method, and the copy in TCRdb shows in-frame clones only, minus some. The table lists roughly 100,000 clones, 65% to 75% of them singletons. What was sequenced was PBMCs. The chain uses TRBV12-5 and TRBJ1-2; D not resolved. The TCR sequence derives from a female donor in good health and CMV-seronegative. DNA of the CDR3: TGTGCTAGTGGTCCCGGGGTTGCTGTCGGCTACACCTTC. It is translated as CASGPGVAVGYTF.